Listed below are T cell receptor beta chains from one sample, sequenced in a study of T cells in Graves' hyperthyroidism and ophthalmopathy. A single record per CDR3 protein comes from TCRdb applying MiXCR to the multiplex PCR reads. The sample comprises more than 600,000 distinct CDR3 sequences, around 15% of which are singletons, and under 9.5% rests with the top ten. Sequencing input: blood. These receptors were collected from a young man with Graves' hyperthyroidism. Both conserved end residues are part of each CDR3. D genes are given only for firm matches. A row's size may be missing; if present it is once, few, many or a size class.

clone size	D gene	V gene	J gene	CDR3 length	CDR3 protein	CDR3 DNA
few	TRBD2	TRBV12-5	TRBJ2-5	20	CASGLSRGRLAGVFQETQYF	TGTGCTAGTGGTTTGTCCCGGGGGAGGCTAGCGGGAGTATTCCAAGAGACCCAGTACTTC
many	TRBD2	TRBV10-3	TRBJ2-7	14	CAISEGDYLYEQYF	TGTGCCATCAGTGAGGGGGACTATTTATACGAGCAGTACTTC
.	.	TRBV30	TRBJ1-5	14	CAWKGVGSNQPQHF	TGTGCCTGGAAAGGTGTGGGGAGCAATCAGCCCCAGCATTTT
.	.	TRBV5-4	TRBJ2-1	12	CASSGADNEQFF	TGTGCCAGCAGTGGGGCCGACAATGAGCAGTTCTTC
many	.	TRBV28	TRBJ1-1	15	CASSLPSPGNTEAFF	TGTGCCAGCAGTTTACCATCCCCGGGGAACACTGAAGCTTTCTTT
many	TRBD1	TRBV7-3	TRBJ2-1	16	CASSTYTGTGHNEQFF	TGTGCCAGCAGCACCTACACCGGGACAGGGCACAATGAGCAGTTCTTC
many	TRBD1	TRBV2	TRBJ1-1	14	CASAATGVGTEAFF	TGTGCCAGCGCCGCGACAGGGGTAGGGACTGAAGCTTTCTTT
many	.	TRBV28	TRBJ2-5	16	CASRPRRGHGLQTEYF	TGTGCCAGCAGACCGAGAAGGGGGCACGGACTACAAACGGAATACTTC
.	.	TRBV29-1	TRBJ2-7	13	CSVWQDRSYEQYF	TGCAGCGTTTGGCAGGACAGATCCTACGAGCAGTACTTC
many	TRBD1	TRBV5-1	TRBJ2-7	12	CASSTDRTEQYF	TGCGCCAGCAGCACGGACAGGACCGAGCAGTACTTC
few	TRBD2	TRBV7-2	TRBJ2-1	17	CASSPGVAGHSYNEQFF	TGTGCCAGCAGCCCCGGGGTAGCGGGTCACTCCTACAATGAGCAGTTCTTC
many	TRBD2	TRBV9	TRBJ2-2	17	CASSVGLAVSNTGELFF	TGTGCCAGCAGCGTGGGACTAGCGGTCTCGAACACCGGGGAGCTGTTTTTT
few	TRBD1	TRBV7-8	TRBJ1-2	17	CASSPRDRGLTNYGYTF	TGTGCCAGCAGCCCCCGGGACAGGGGGCTAACTAACTATGGCTACACCTTC
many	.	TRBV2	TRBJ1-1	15	CASSSLVGGGTEAFF	TGTGCCAGCAGTTCTCTTGTCGGGGGTGGCACTGAAGCTTTCTTT